This T cell receptor beta chain appears in the sequencing data of a study of T cell changes during pregnancy in multiple sclerosis. Sequenced by immunoSEQ multiplex PCR; TCRdb stores in-frame clones only, minus some. Of 100,000 or so clones detected, roughly nine tenths appear once; the ten largest clones hold around 3.5%. V gave up 3 bases and J gave up 4 bases; unmatched junction bases: 1. This CDR3 has 13 residues. Germline-derived CDR1 and CDR2 are KGHSH and LQKENI. The material sequenced was peripheral blood, taken after pregnancy. This receptor was identified in a female donor with multiple sclerosis, enrolled in a pregnancy study. J is TRBJ1-2 and V is TRBV18; 8 positions match TRBD1. The CDR3 sequence: CASSPTGGYGYTF. Here the CDR3 DNA reads TGTGCCAGCTCACCTACAGGGGGCTATGGCTACACCTTC.